This T cell receptor (beta chain) is from a study of T cell responses to AZD1222 COVID-19 vaccine. The study's findings and limits: After the peak T cell response, and only then, were repertoires sampled. Seropositive status at baseline applied to only a handful of AZD1222 recipients. Spike-specific TCR breadth and depth both grew after two AZD1222 doses.

V dropped 6 bases and J dropped 8; count of bases not matched to a gene: 7. Germline loops: CDR1 MDHEN, CDR2 SYDVKM. The CDR3 contains 14 residues. Data came from immunoSEQ multiplex PCR; TCRdb stores just in-frame clones and leaves some out. The sample carries some 130,000 clones, about nine tenths recorded once. On this clone: Its antigen remains unknown.

The chain links TRBV28 to TRBJ2-2; 9 bases fit TRBD1. The TCR sequence derives from an adult who received the AZD1222 COVID-19 vaccine. Source: peripheral blood, taken 28 days after the second AZD1222 dose. CDR3 DNA sequence: TGTGCCAGCAGGGGAACAGGGGGCCGAGGGGAGCTGTTTTTT. Translated, it gives CASRGTGGRGELFF.